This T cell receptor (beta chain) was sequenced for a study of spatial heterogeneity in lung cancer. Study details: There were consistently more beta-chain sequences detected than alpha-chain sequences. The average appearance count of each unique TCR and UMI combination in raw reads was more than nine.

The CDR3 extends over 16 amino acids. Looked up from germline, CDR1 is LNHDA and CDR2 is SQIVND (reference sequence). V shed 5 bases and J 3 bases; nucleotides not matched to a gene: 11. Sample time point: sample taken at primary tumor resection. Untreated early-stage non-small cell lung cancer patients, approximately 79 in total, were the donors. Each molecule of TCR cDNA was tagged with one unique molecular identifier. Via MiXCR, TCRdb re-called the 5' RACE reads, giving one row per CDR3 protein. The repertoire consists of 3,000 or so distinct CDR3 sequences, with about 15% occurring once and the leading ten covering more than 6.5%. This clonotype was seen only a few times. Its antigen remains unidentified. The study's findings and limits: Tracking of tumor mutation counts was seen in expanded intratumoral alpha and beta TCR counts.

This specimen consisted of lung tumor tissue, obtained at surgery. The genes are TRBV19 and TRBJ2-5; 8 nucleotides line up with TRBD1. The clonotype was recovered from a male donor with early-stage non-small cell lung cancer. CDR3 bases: TGTGCCAGTAGTCCCCGGACAGGGTCGGTAGAAGAGACCCAGTACTTC. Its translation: CASSPRTGSVEETQYF.